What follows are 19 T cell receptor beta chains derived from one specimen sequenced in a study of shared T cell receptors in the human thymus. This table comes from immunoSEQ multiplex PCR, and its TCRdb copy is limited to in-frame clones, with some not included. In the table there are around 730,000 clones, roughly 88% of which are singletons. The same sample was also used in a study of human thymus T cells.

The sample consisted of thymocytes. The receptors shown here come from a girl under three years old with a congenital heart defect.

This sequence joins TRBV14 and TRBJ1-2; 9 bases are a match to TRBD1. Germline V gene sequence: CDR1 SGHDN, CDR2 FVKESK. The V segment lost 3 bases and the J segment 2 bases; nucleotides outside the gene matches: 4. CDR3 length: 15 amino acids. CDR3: CASSQLGQGNYGYTF. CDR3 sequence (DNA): TGTGCCAGCAGCCAGTTAGGACAGGGGAACTATGGCTACACCTTC.

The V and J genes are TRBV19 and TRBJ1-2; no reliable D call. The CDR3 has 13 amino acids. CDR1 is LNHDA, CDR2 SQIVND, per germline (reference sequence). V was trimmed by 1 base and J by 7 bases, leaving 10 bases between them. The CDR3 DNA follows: TGTGCCAGTAGTATAGGCGGGTTCTTTGGCTACACCTTC. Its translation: CASSIGGFFGYTF.

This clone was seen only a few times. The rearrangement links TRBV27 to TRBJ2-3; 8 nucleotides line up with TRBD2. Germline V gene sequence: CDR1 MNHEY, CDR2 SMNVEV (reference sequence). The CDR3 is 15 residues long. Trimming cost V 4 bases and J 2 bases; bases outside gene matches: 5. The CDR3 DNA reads TGTGCCAGCAGTTCGCGGGGGGCCCCCACAGATACGCAGTATTTT. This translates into CASSSRGAPTDTQYF.

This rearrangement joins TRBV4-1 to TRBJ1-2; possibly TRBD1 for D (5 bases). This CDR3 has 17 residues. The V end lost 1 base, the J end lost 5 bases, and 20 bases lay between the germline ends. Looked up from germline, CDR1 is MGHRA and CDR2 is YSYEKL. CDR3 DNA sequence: TGCGCCAGCAGCCAAGCCGAGGGGCGAGGGAGGGGATATGGCTACACCTTC. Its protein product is CASSQAEGRGRGYGYTF.

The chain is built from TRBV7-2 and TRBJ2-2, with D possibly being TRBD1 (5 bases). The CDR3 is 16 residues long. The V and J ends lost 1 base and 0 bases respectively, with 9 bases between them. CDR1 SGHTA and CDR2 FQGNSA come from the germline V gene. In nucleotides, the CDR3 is TGTGCCAGCAGCTTAGGACAGACACCGAACACCGGGGAGCTGTTTTTT. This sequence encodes CASSLGQTPNTGELFF. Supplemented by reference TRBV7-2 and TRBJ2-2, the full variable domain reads GAGVSQSPSNKVTEKGKDVELRCDPISGHTALYWYRQSLGQGLEFLIYFQGNSAPDKSGLPSDRFSAERTGGSVSTLTIQRTQQEDSAVYLCASSLGQTPNTGELFFGEGSRLTVL.

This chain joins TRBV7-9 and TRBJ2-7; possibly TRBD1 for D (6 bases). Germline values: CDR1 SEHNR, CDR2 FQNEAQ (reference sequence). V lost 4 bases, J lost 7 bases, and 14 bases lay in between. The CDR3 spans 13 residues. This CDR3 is CASSSETGGEQYF. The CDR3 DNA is TGTGCCAGCAGCTCGGAGACAGGCGGGGAGCAGTACTTC. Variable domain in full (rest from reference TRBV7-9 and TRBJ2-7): DTGVSQNPRHKITKRGQNVTFRCDPISEHNRLYWYRQTLGQGPEFLTYFQNEAQLEKSRLLSDRFSAERPKGSFSTLEIQRTEQGDSAMYLCASSSETGGEQYFGPGTRLTVT.

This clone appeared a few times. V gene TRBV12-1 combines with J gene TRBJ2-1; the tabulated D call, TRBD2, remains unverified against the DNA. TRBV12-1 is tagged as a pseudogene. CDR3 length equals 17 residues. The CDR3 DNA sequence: TGTGCCAGCAGCCTCTACAATCCTCCGGGCTCCTACAATGAGCAGTTCTTC. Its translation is CASSLYNPPGSYNEQFF.

DNA of the CDR3: TGTGCCAGCTCACCACCGGGACAGGGGGGCACCGGGGAGCTGTTTTTT. This sequence encodes CASSPPGQGGTGELFF. The rearrangement joins TRBV18 to TRBJ2-2, with TRBD1 matching over 11 bases. The ends lost 0 bases at V and 4 bases at J; junction bases unmatched: 1. The CDR3 sequence is 16 residues long. Germline assignment: CDR1 KGHSH and CDR2 LQKENI.

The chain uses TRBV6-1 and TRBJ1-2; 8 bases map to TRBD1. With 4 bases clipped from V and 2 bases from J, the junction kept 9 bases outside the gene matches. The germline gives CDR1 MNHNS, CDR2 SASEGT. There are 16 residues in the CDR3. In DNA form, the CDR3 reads TGTGCCAGCAGTGGCGGCAGGACAGGGAGCAACTATGGCTACACCTTC. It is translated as CASSGGRTGSNYGYTF.

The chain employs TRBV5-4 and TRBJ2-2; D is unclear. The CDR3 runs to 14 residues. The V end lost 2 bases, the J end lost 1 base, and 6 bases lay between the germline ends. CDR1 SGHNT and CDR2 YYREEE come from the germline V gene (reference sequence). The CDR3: CASSFTGNTGELFF. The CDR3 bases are TGTGCCAGCAGCTTTACGGGGAACACCGGGGAGCTGTTTTTT.

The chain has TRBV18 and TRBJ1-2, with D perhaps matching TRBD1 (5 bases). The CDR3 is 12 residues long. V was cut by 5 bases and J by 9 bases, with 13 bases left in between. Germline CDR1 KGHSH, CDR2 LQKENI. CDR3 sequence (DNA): TGTGCCAGCTCAGTAGGGGATGGGAGCTACACCTTC. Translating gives CASSVGDGSYTF.

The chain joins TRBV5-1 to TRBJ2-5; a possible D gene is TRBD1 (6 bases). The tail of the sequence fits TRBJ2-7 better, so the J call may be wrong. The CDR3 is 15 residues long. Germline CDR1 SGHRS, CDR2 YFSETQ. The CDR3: CASSANRDTSYEQYF. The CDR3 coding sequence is TGCGCCAGCAGCGCCAACCGGGACACTTCCTACGAGCAGTACTTC.

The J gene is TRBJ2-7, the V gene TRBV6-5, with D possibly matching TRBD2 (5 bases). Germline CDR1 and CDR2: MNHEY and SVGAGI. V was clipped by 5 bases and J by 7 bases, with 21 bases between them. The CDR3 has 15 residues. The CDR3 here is CASSRPAAGLGEQYF. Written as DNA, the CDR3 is TGTGCCAGCAGTCGCCCGGCGGCGGGTCTGGGGGAGCAGTACTTC.

The CDR3 protein is CASSGGLSYEQYF. The CDR3 DNA reads TGTGCCAGTAGCGGGGGGCTCTCCTACGAGCAGTACTTC. V and J are TRBV27 and TRBJ2-7, with TRBD2 identical over 10 bases. This CDR3 region has 13 residues. With V trimmed by 9 bases and J by 0 bases, 2 bases remained unmatched. Germline V lookup: CDR1 MNHEY, CDR2 SMNVEV (reference sequence).

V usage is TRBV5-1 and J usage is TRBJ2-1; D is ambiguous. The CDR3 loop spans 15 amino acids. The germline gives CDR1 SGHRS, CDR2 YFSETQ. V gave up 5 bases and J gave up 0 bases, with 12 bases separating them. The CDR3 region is CASRVQPSSYNEQFF. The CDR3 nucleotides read TGCGCCAGCAGGGTCCAACCCAGCTCCTACAATGAGCAGTTCTTC.

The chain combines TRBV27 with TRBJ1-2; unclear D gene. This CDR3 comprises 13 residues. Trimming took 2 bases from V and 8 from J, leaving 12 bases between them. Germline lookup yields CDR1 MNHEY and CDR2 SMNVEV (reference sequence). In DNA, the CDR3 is TGTGCCAGCAGTTTACGGTCTGCCTACGGCTACACCTTC. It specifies CASSLRSAYGYTF.

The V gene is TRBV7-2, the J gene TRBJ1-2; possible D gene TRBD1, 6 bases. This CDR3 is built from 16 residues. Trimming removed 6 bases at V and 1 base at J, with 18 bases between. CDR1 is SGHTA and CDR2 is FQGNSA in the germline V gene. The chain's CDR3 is CASRPDRPPRNYGYTF. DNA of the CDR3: TGTGCCAGCAGACCGGACAGACCACCACGTAACTATGGCTACACCTTC.

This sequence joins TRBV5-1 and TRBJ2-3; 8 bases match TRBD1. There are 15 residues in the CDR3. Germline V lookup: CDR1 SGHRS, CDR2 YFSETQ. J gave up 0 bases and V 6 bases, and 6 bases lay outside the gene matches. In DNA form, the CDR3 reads TGCGCCAGCAACCCGACAGGGGATAGCACAGATACGCAGTATTTT. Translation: CASNPTGDSTDTQYF.

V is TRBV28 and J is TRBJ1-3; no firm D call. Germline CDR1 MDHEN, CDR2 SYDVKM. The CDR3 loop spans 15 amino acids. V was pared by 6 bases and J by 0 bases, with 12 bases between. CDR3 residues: CASSYRRTSGNTIYF. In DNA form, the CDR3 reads TGTGCCAGCAGCTACAGACGTACCTCTGGAAACACCATATATTTT. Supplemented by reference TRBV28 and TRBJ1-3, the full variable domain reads DVKVTQSSRYLVKRTGEKVFLECVQDMDHENMFWYRQDPGLGLRLIYFSYDVKMKEKGDIPEGYSVSREKKERFSLILESASTNQTSMYLCASSYRRTSGNTIYFGEGSWLTVV.